This entry describes one T cell receptor (beta chain). The antigen is undetermined. The source of the sample is a study of STAT3 mutations in large granular lymphocyte leukemia. Study in general: More than half of T-LGLL patients received immunosuppressive therapy.

Only in-frame clones appear in the TCRdb table, and some are missing; sequencing was by immunoSEQ multiplex PCR. The sample yields around 3,600 clones, 65% to 75% seen once. The CDR3 is made up of 16 amino acids. CDR1 is SEHNR, CDR2 FQNEAQ, per germline (reference sequence). V was pared by 1 base and J by 1 base, with 11 bases between. Broader study findings: Treatment regimens differed across patients between samplings. Every T-LGLL patient had at least one immunodominant TCRbeta clonotype. Clonal expansion was inferred from other time points because no sample existed at each clone's first appearance.

Sequenced material: peripheral blood mononuclear cells. The receptor was derived from a man in his sixties with T-cell large granular lymphocyte leukemia. Some clones in this sample may be carry-over from other donors' samples. The chain links TRBV7-9 to TRBJ1-5; a weak D match, TRBD1 (5 bases). The CDR3 sequence is CASSLGASGSNQPQHF. The DNA for the CDR3 is TGTGCCAGCAGCTTAGGTGCATCAGGGAGCAATCAGCCCCAGCATTTT.